This T cell receptor (beta chain) came from a study of blood T cell repertoires in COVID-19. Whole-study context: Researchers got acute and convalescent COVID-19 samples from the United States, Italy and Spain.

This clone was observed a few times. Germline assignment: CDR1 WNHNN and CDR2 SYGVQD (reference sequence). The CDR3 contains 18 residues. Unmatched junction bases numbered 12, after V lost 0 bases and J lost 2 bases. Produced via immunoSEQ multiplex PCR; TCRdb's table is partial and in-frame only. The sample includes roughly 100,000 clones, 65% to 90% of them seen just once. The source is a man over 45 with acute or convalescent COVID-19. The chain links TRBV10-1 to TRBJ1-1; 7 nucleotides line up with TRBD1. The sample taken for sequencing was peripheral blood. DNA for the CDR3: TGCGCCAGCAGTGAGTCGTCTCCGACAGGGTTTGAAAACACTGAAGCTTTCTTT. Translation: CASSESSPTGFENTEAFF.